Below, 14 T cell receptor beta chains from the same sample are listed, as sequenced in a study of cytomegalovirus exposure and HLA in healthy donors. The PCR made use of 60 Vbeta and 13 Jbeta primers. The assay was immunoSEQ multiplex PCR, and TCRdb's table has in-frame clones only and misses some. The sample has approximately 140,000 clones, around 79% seen once. The sequencing sample was made of PBMCs. The source is a man aged 50 to 59 in good health and CMV-seropositive.

The rearrangement uses TRBV5-1 and TRBJ1-2; D may be TRBD1 (6 bases). Germline V lookup: CDR1 SGHRS, CDR2 YFSETQ. CDR3 length equals 15 residues. Trimming shortened V by 5 bases and J by 4 bases, and 18 bases separated the two germline ends. The CDR3 region is CASRPVVQGGYGYTF. The CDR3 DNA follows: TGCGCCAGCAGGCCGGTCGTACAGGGCGGCTATGGCTACACCTTC.

This clone was observed a handful of times. The CDR3 DNA follows: TGCGCCAGCAGTCCGTCTCTTGGACTAGCGGGAATCCCAGATACGCAGTATTTT. Its protein is CASSPSLGLAGIPDTQYF. The chain uses TRBV10-1 and TRBJ2-3; TRBD2 matches at 12 bases. The length of the CDR3 is 18 residues. The germline V gene encodes CDR1 WNHNN and CDR2 SYGVQD (reference sequence). J was trimmed by 4 bases and V by 5 bases; bases with no gene match: 13.

The chain employs TRBV19 and TRBJ2-2; TRBD2 might be the D (6 bases). Deletions cut 9 bases from V and 8 bases from J, with 22 bases between. There are 15 residues in the CDR3. CDR1 and CDR2 (germline): LNHDA, SQIVND (reference sequence). The CDR3 loop reads CASPPGAGSGGELFF. For the CDR3, the DNA is TGTGCCAGCCCACCGGGCGCGGGATCCGGGGGGGAGCTGTTTTTT. Looking up the rest from reference TRBV19 and TRBJ2-2 gives the full variable domain: DGGITQSPKYLFRKEGQNVTLSCEQNLNHDAMYWYRQDPGQGLRLIYYSQIVNDFQKGDIAEGYSVSREKKESFPLTVTSAQKNPTAFYLCASPPGAGSGGELFFGEGSRLTVL.

The V call is TRBV10-3, the J call TRBJ2-1, with TRBD2 matching 11 bases. CDR1 and CDR2 from the germline V gene are ENHRY and SYGVKD. The CDR3 has 14 amino acids. The trim removed 9 bases at V and 4 bases at J, leaving 5 bases unmatched. The DNA of the CDR3 is TGTGCCATAAAAAGACTAGCGGGGTACAATGAGCAGTTCTTC. This translates into CAIKRLAGYNEQFF.

V and J are TRBV15 and TRBJ2-3; the D gene is possibly TRBD1 (8 bases). Germline-derived CDR1 and CDR2 are LNHNV and YYDKDF (reference sequence). The CDR3 is 19 amino acids. V lost 5 bases to trimming and J lost 0 bases, with 24 bases between them. CDR3 coding DNA: TGTGCCACCAGCGGACCCACTACAGGGGGGGACTATAGCACAGATACGCAGTATTTT. Protein: CATSGPTTGGDYSTDTQYF.

The rearrangement links TRBV6-1 to TRBJ1-5, with 7 nucleotides matching TRBD1. Germline CDR1 is MNHNS and CDR2 is SASEGT. The V gene end was trimmed by 6 bases and the J gene end by 5 bases; junction bases not matched to a gene: 7. CDR3 size: 14 residues. The CDR3: CASSLQGGDQPQHF. The CDR3 nucleotides read TGTGCCAGCAGCCTGCAGGGGGGAGATCAGCCCCAGCATTTT.

The chain employs TRBV27 and TRBJ1-2; tentatively, D is TRBD1 (6 bases). Between the trimmed V and J ends, which lost 3 bases and 4 bases, there was a span of 15 bases. The CDR3 is 15 residues long. Looked up from germline, CDR1 is MNHEY and CDR2 is SMNVEV (reference sequence). CDR3 nucleotide sequence: TGTGCCAGCAGTTTTTCAGGGGCAGGGGCCTATGGCTACACCTTC. This sequence encodes CASSFSGAGAYGYTF.

The CDR3 loop is CASSLPFFRRGWSEAFF. CDR3 bases: TGTGCCAGCAGTTTACCCTTTTTTCGCAGGGGCTGGTCTGAAGCTTTCTTT. The chain has TRBV28 and TRBJ1-1; tentative D call: TRBD1 (6 bases). V was shortened by 2 bases and J by 6 bases, with 22 bases between the two germline ends. CDR1 is MDHEN, CDR2 SYDVKM, per germline. The CDR3 consists of 17 residues.

The V call is TRBV5-4, the J call TRBJ2-5; TRBD1 aligns across 7 bases. V trimming: 4 bases; J trimming: 4 bases; junction bases outside the gene matches: 4. Germline CDR1 and CDR2: SGHNT and YYREEE (reference sequence). This CDR3 contains 13 residues. CDR3 nucleotides: TGTGCCAGCAGCCGGGACAGAGGAGAGACCCAGTACTTC. Translating it yields CASSRDRGETQYF.

J is TRBJ2-1 and V is TRBV11-2, with TRBD2 matching over 15 bases. Germline loops: CDR1 SGHAT, CDR2 FQNNGV. Germline trimming cut 8 bases from V and 0 bases from J; bases unmatched to any gene: 5. There are 17 residues in the CDR3. The CDR3 loop reads CASGLAGGRYSYNEQFF. The DNA for the CDR3 is TGTGCCAGCGGACTAGCGGGAGGGCGTTACTCCTACAATGAGCAGTTCTTC.

V usage is TRBV27 and J usage is TRBJ2-6; D is possibly TRBD1 (6 bases). Trimming shortened V by 7 bases and J by 4 bases, and 14 bases separated the two germline ends. The length of the CDR3 is 15 residues. Per germline, CDR1 MNHEY and CDR2 SMNVEV (reference sequence). The CDR3 nucleotides are TGTGCCAGCACTGAAACAGGGAGAGGGGCCAACGTCCTGACTTTC. Its protein is CASTETGRGANVLTF. The full variable domain, its missing parts supplied by reference TRBV27 and TRBJ2-6, is EAQVTQNPRYLITVTGKKLTVTCSQNMNHEYMSWYRQDPGLGLRQIYYSMNVEVTDKGDVPEGYKVSRKEKRNFPLILESPSPNQTSLYFCASTETGRGANVLTFGAGSRLTVL.

This clone was seen a few times. The rearrangement uses TRBV5-1 and TRBJ2-7; 12 bases align to TRBD2. Germline lookup yields CDR1 SGHRS and CDR2 YFSETQ. The CDR3 length is 17 residues. V dropped 4 bases and J dropped 6; count of bases not matched to a gene: 14. The CDR3 loop reads CASSPGPRLAGEIEQYF. CDR3 DNA: TGCGCCAGCAGCCCGGGGCCGAGACTAGCGGGAGAAATCGAGCAGTACTTC. Variable domain in full (rest from reference TRBV5-1 and TRBJ2-7): KAGVTQTPRYLIKTRGQQVTLSCSPISGHRSVSWYQQTPGQGLQFLFEYFSETQRNKGNFPGRFSGRQFSNSRSEMNVSTLELGDSALYLCASSPGPRLAGEIEQYFGPGTRLTVT.

This clone was counted only a few times. The genes are TRBV4-2 and TRBJ2-3; 16 nucleotides line up with TRBD2. Germline V gene lookup returns CDR1 LGHNA and CDR2 YNFKEQ. J lost 3 bases, V lost 0 bases, and 0 bases had no gene match. CDR3 length: 17 residues. The CDR3 DNA follows: TGTGCCAGCAGCCAAGAGGGACTAGCGGGAGGGACAGATACGCAGTATTTT. Translated: CASSQEGLAGGTDTQYF.

V and J are TRBV11-3 and TRBJ2-1; D remains unclear. Trimming took 3 bases from V and 2 from J, leaving 8 bases between them. Germline V gene sequence: CDR1 SGHNT, CDR2 YENEEA. The CDR3 is 14 residues long. The CDR3 DNA reads TGTGCCAGCAGCTTGGGCCGGACCTACAATGAGCAGTTCTTC. Translating gives CASSLGRTYNEQFF.